This is a list of T cell receptor beta chains from one sample in a study of blood T cell repertoires in COVID-19. The assay was immunoSEQ multiplex PCR, and TCRdb's table has in-frame clones only and misses some. The sample has around 110,000 clones; around 90% are singletons. The specimen sequenced was peripheral blood. The receptors come from a man aged 35-49 years with active or convalescent COVID-19. Each CDR3 is given with its conserved first and last residue. The D gene is left open where the match is weak. Size values are once, few and many counts, or a class for expanded clones, and some rows have none.

cdr3_aa: CASSFHSGPGETQYF; cdr3_nt: TGTGCCAGCAGCTTTCATAGCGGGCCCGGAGAGACCCAGTACTTC; j_call: TRBJ2-5; clone_size: .; v_call: TRBV11-2; d_call: TRBD2
cdr3_aa: CASSPRPADAYEQYF; cdr3_nt: TGTGCCAGCAGTCCGCGTCCCGCGGATGCCTACGAGCAGTACTTC; j_call: TRBJ2-7; clone_size: once; v_call: TRBV27; d_call: .
cdr3_aa: CASKGWMNTEAFF; cdr3_nt: TGTGCCAGCAAGGGGTGGATGAACACTGAAGCTTTCTTT; j_call: TRBJ1-1; clone_size: .; v_call: TRBV6-5; d_call: .
cdr3_aa: CASSQDSGKLFF; cdr3_nt: TGTGCCAGCAGCCAAGATAGCGGAAAACTGTTTTTT; j_call: TRBJ1-4; clone_size: .; v_call: TRBV3-1/TRBV3-2; d_call: .
cdr3_aa: CASSPRRDSQETQYF; cdr3_nt: TGTGCCAGCTCACCAAGGCGGGACTCACAAGAGACCCAGTACTTC; j_call: TRBJ2-5; clone_size: .; v_call: TRBV18; d_call: .
cdr3_aa: CASSESVAGGYGQYF; cdr3_nt: TGCGCCAGCAGTGAGTCGGTAGCGGGCGGTTACGGGCAGTACTTC; j_call: TRBJ2-7; clone_size: .; v_call: TRBV10-1; d_call: TRBD2
cdr3_aa: CASSSLTDPYEQYF; cdr3_nt: TGTGCCAGCAGTTCGCTGACAGACCCCTACGAGCAGTACTTC; j_call: TRBJ2-7; clone_size: .; v_call: TRBV27; d_call: .
cdr3_aa: CASSRGASGSLYNEQFF; cdr3_nt: TGTGCCAGCAGCAGAGGTGCTAGCGGGTCCCTCTACAATGAGCAGTTCTTC; j_call: TRBJ2-1; clone_size: .; v_call: TRBV5-4; d_call: TRBD2
cdr3_aa: CASSPDGQGLGRGQPQHF; cdr3_nt: TGTGCCAGCTCACCTGACGGACAGGGTTTAGGTCGAGGGCAGCCCCAGCATTTT; j_call: TRBJ1-5; clone_size: .; v_call: TRBV18; d_call: TRBD1
cdr3_aa: CASSSDRAYNEQFF; cdr3_nt: TGTGCCAGCAGCTCGGACAGGGCCTACAATGAGCAGTTCTTC; j_call: TRBJ2-1; clone_size: once; v_call: TRBV5-4; d_call: TRBD1
cdr3_aa: CASSLMAEGDTQYF; cdr3_nt: TGCGCCAGCAGCTTGATGGCCGAGGGTGATACGCAGTATTTT; j_call: TRBJ2-3; clone_size: .; v_call: TRBV5-1; d_call: .
cdr3_aa: CASSVTTGITGELFF; cdr3_nt: TGCGCCAGCAGCGTCACGACAGGGATCACCGGGGAGCTGTTTTTT; j_call: TRBJ2-2; clone_size: .; v_call: TRBV5-1; d_call: TRBD1
cdr3_aa: CASSSPNQPQHF; cdr3_nt: TGTGCCAGCTCAAGCCCAAATCAGCCCCAGCATTTT; j_call: TRBJ1-5; clone_size: many; v_call: TRBV18; d_call: .
cdr3_aa: CASTLQGASPEQYF; cdr3_nt: TGTGCCAGCACATTACAGGGGGCGAGTCCCGAGCAGTACTTC; j_call: TRBJ2-7; clone_size: few; v_call: TRBV5-4; d_call: TRBD1
cdr3_aa: CAWVVSKGSYEQYF; cdr3_nt: TGTGCCTGGGTAGTTAGCAAGGGGTCCTACGAGCAGTACTTC; j_call: TRBJ2-7; clone_size: once; v_call: TRBV30; d_call: .
cdr3_aa: CAIGDRALFSGNTIYF; cdr3_nt: TGTGCCATCGGTGACAGGGCCCTCTTTTCTGGAAACACCATATATTTT; j_call: TRBJ1-3; clone_size: .; v_call: TRBV10-3; d_call: TRBD1
cdr3_aa: CASSFSGNGYTF; cdr3_nt: TGTGCCAGTAGTTTTTCAGGGAATGGCTACACCTTC; j_call: TRBJ1-2; clone_size: .; v_call: TRBV19; d_call: .
cdr3_aa: CASSQETGIGGYTF; cdr3_nt: TGCGCCAGCAGCCAAGAGACAGGGATCGGCGGCTACACCTTC; j_call: TRBJ1-2; clone_size: .; v_call: TRBV4-3; d_call: TRBD1
cdr3_aa: CASSLSIAGINEQYF; cdr3_nt: TGTGCCAGCAGTTTATCAATAGCGGGGATAAACGAGCAGTACTTC; j_call: TRBJ2-7; clone_size: .; v_call: TRBV7-2; d_call: TRBD2
cdr3_aa: CASSLRYNEQFF; cdr3_nt: TGTGCCAGCAGCTTACGTTACAATGAGCAGTTCTTC; j_call: TRBJ2-1; clone_size: .; v_call: TRBV7-2; d_call: .